Listed here are 3 T cell receptor beta chains from one sample, sequenced in a study of blood T cell repertoires in COVID-19. Clones were sequenced by immunoSEQ multiplex PCR, and TCRdb holds only the in-frame ones, with some missing. The sample has under 200,000 clones, over 60% seen once. The sequenced sample consisted of peripheral blood. The source is a man in his fifties or sixties with acute or convalescent COVID-19.

The chain uses TRBV5-1 and TRBJ1-1, with D uncertain. V was clipped by 1 base and J by 0 bases, with 13 bases between them. Germline V gene lookup returns CDR1 SGHRS and CDR2 YFSETQ. The length of the CDR3 is 16 residues. In DNA, the CDR3 is TGCGCCAGCAGCTTGTCCGGGTTTACAATGAACACTGAAGCTTTCTTT. Amino acids: CASSLSGFTMNTEAFF.

V and J are TRBV12-3 or TRBV12-4 and TRBJ1-1; D gene ambiguous. The CDR3 totals 12 residues. The V end lost 4 bases, the J end lost 5 bases, and 8 bases lay between the germline ends. The CDR3 reads CASSSQFTEAFF. The CDR3, as DNA: TGTGCCAGCAGTTCACAGTTTACTGAAGCTTTCTTT.

This clone was counted a single time. The genes are TRBV9 and TRBJ1-2, with D possibly being TRBD1 (5 bases). Germline loops: CDR1 SGDLS, CDR2 YYNGEE. Deletions cut 0 bases from V and 6 bases from J, with 12 bases between. The CDR3 loop spans 14 amino acids. The CDR3 loop reads CASSVELGGDGYTF. Written as DNA, the CDR3 is TGTGCCAGCAGCGTAGAATTGGGAGGGGATGGCTACACCTTC.